A selection of T cell receptor beta chains follows, all from one sample in a study of patients and donors after allogeneic stem cell transplantation. TCRdb reprocessed the RT-PCR reads via MiXCR and lists one record per CDR3 protein. The table lists about 960,000 distinct CDR3 sequences, about a sixth of them singletons. The specimen sequenced was blood, either unsorted or a sorted T cell fraction (not recorded which). The receptors stem from a human donor who was either an allogeneic HSCT recipient or a stem cell or donor lymphocyte infusion donor (not recorded which). It is not recorded whose cells these are; they may come from a transplant donor. CDR3s leave out the opening cysteine and the closing phenylalanine or tryptophan.

v_gene	j_gene	CDR3aa
TRBV15	TRBJ2-5	ATSREVGLAETQY
TRBV20-1	TRBJ1-2	SASVQGARGYT
TRBV10-3	TRBJ1-1	AISERGSYTEAF
TRBV4-3	TRBJ2-3	ASSQVVAGDVGTQY
TRBV5-1	TRBJ1-2	ASSREGQGYGYT
TRBV2	TRBJ2-7	ANAGGGSSYEQY
TRBV12-3/TRBV12-4	TRBJ1-1	ASSLALGGAGGTEAF
TRBV9	TRBJ1-1	ASSPRPKLTEAF
TRBV18	TRBJ2-7	ASSPLTVGSEQY
TRBV9	TRBJ2-1	ASSASIAGGADEQF
TRBV6-1	TRBJ2-1	ASSVDSPREQF
TRBV7-2	TRBJ2-5	ASSSRFSRQETQY
TRBV6-1	TRBJ2-5	ASWSGQGETQY
TRBV12-3/TRBV12-4	TRBJ1-1	ASSMLEAF
TRBV5-1	TRBJ1-2	ASSFGIGYT
TRBV19	TRBJ2-6	ASTHRIHGANVLT
TRBV4-2	TRBJ1-2	ASSQGTGDYGYT
TRBV20-1	TRBJ2-5	SAMQTSGVTWTQY
TRBV9	TRBJ2-1	ASSVGTTMNEQF
TRBV2	TRBJ1-2	ASRRGGVGYGYT
TRBV2	TRBJ2-7	ASSEWAVAGSSEQY
TRBV7-2	TRBJ2-7	ASSLEGSGPYEQY
TRBV29-1	TRBJ1-1	SVEGTLRGEAF
TRBV4-1	TRBJ1-6	ASSQGGHSYNSPLH
TRBV2	TRBJ2-3	ATGLAGADTQY
TRBV7-9	TRBJ2-1	ASSYSGQSNEQF
TRBV29-1	TRBJ2-7	SVELEGMFYEQY
TRBV11-3	TRBJ2-5	ASSLGHSGRNGETQY
TRBV15	TRBJ1-5	ATSADRYSNQPQH
TRBV20-1	TRBJ2-3	SAFLAGKPDTQY
TRBV9	TRBJ2-3	ASSPPDPGITDTQY
TRBV7-9	TRBJ2-2	ASSAQGSGELF
TRBV18	TRBJ1-2	ASSPGREHTNYGYT
TRBV6-6	TRBJ2-7	ASSYLKSYEQY
TRBV5-1	TRBJ2-5	ATGTSGTLETQY
TRBV6-1	TRBJ1-2	ASSPTGLTSYGYT
TRBV28	TRBJ2-6	GTCGANVLT
TRBV9	TRBJ2-5	ASSVEVGQGQETQY
TRBV9	TRBJ1-6	ASSDTGVPNSPLH
TRBV5-6	TRBJ1-2	ASSSDREDS
TRBV7-2	TRBJ2-3	ASSSLGGGVTDTQY
TRBV7-2	TRBJ1-6	ASSLGYSPLH
TRBV9	TRBJ2-7	ASSVVAGFNEQY
TRBV27	TRBJ2-1	ASTTTPSPYNEQF
TRBV10-3	TRBJ2-3	AIRYGGQLTDTQY
TRBV20-1	TRBJ2-3	SARDGPRDTQY
TRBV5-1	TRBJ2-1	ASSAGQGYNEQF
TRBV6-1	TRBJ2-5	ASSQVLRETQY
TRBV6-5	TRBJ2-1	ASSYSDGGGNEQF
TRBV6-2/TRBV6-3	TRBJ2-5	ASSRGGPQETQY
TRBV20-1	TRBJ2-2	SGGLPNTGELF
TRBV3-1	TRBJ2-3	ASSQAKDADTQY
TRBV10-3	TRBJ2-2	AISESSVSELF
TRBV7-8	TRBJ2-2	ASSLSGLANTGELF
TRBV29-1	TRBJ2-7	SVAGTGDYEQY
TRBV30	TRBJ1-2	AWSVLTGNHYGYT
TRBV20-1	TRBJ2-5	SARNPPVETQY
TRBV14	TRBJ2-5	ASSQGTEETQY